This TCR beta chain is drawn from a study of radiotherapy plus CTLA-4 blockade in lung cancer. General study results and limits: Interferon-beta, together with early blood T cell clone dynamics, reportedly best predicted response.

This CDR3 has 12 amino acids. Germline CDR1 reads SNHLY; CDR2 reads FYNNEI. V was pared by 4 bases and J by 2 bases, with 5 bases between. Data came from immunoSEQ multiplex PCR; TCRdb stores just in-frame clones and leaves some out. The data show more than 90,000 clones, roughly 80% seen once. Patients with chemo-refractory metastatic non-small-cell lung cancer received focal radiation plus CTLA-4 blockade with ipilimumab. As for this clone: Its specificity is unknown.

The sequence derives from a human donor with non-small cell lung cancer who had a partial response to radiotherapy plus ipilimumab. The chain is built from TRBV2 and TRBJ2-5; no firm D call. The sample here was peripheral blood, taken from a patient treated with radiotherapy plus ipilimumab. For the CDR3, the DNA is TGTGCCAGCAGTGTTTCACAAGAGACCCAGTACTTC. Amino acid sequence: CASSVSQETQYF.